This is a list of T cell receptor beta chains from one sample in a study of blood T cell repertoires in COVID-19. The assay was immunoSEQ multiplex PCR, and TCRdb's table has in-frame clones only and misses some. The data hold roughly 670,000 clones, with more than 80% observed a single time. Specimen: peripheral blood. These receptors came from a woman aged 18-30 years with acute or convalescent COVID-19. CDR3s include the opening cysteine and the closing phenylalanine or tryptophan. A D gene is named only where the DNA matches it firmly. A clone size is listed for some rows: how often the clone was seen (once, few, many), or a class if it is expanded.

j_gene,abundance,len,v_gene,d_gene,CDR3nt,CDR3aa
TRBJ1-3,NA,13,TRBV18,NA,TGTGCCAGCTCACCAACAGGGCTAAACACCATATATTTT,CASSPTGLNTIYF
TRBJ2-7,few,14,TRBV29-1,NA,TGCAGCGTCGGGGGTCCGGGCCGTCGGGACGAGCAGTACTTC,CSVGGPGRRDEQYF
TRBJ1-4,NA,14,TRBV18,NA,TGTGCCAGCTCACCACCGGGGGGGCACGAAAAACTGTTTTTT,CASSPPGGHEKLFF
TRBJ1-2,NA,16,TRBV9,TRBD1,TGTGCCAGCAGAGGCGGACAGGCTGGAAGTAACTATGGCTACACCTTC,CASRGGQAGSNYGYTF
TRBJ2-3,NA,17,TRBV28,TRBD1,TGTGCCAGCAGTTCGAGGGACAGGGCCAGGAGTACAGATACGCAGTATTTT,CASSSRDRARSTDTQYF
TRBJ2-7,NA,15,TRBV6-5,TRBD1,TGTGCCAGCAGCGATTACCCGGGACAGGGTTACGAGCAGTACTTC,CASSDYPGQGYEQYF
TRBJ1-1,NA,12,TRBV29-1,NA,TGCAGCGTTGAAGTACAGAACACTGAAGCTTTCTTT,CSVEVQNTEAFF
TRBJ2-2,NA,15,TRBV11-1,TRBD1,TGTGCCAGCAGACCGGACAGGGGGCCTACCGGGGAGCTGTTTTTT,CASRPDRGPTGELFF
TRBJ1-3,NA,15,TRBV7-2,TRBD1,TGTGCCAGCAGCTCGGACAGGGGGCTTGGAAACACCATATATTTT,CASSSDRGLGNTIYF
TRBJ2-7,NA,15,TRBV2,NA,TGTGCCAGCAGTGATGTCGGGGGATTGTCCTACGAGCAGTACTTC,CASSDVGGLSYEQYF
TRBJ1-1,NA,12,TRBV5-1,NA,TGCGCCAGCGGAGACAGGAACACTGAAGCTTTCTTT,CASGDRNTEAFF
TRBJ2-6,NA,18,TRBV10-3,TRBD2,TGTGCCATCAGGGGGCAAGGACTAGCGGGGGCTGGGGCCAACGTCCTGACTTTC,CAIRGQGLAGAGANVLTF
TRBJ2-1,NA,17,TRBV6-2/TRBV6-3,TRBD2,TGTGCCAGCAGTTTCCCAGCGGGGGGTCACTCCTACAATGAGCAGTTCTTC,CASSFPAGGHSYNEQFF
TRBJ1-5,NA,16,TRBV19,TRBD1,TGTGCCAGTAGTATAAACCGGGACAGGGGGCGTAAGCCCCAGCATTTT,CASSINRDRGRKPQHF
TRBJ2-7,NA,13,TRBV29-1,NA,TGCAGCGTTGAAGAATTAGGCGGCTACGAGCAGTACTTC,CSVEELGGYEQYF
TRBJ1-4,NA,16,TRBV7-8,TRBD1,TGTGCCAGCAGCTTCCCTCTCCAGGGGGCTGCGGAAAAACTGTTTTTT,CASSFPLQGAAEKLFF
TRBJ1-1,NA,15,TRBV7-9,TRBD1,TGTGCCAGCAGCCCGGGACAGTATATGAACACTGAAGCTTTCTTT,CASSPGQYMNTEAFF
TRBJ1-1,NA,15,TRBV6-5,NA,TGTGCCAGCAGCGTCGAGGGGGATTTCCACACTGAAGCTTTCTTT,CASSVEGDFHTEAFF
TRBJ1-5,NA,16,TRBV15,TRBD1,TGTGCCACCAGCAGAGATCGGGGGACAGGGAGTCAGCCCCAGCATTTT,CATSRDRGTGSQPQHF
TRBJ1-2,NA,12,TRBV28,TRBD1,TGTGCCAGCAGCCCTCGGACAGGGCAGGAGACCTTC,CASSPRTGQETF
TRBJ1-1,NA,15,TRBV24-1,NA,TGTGCCACCAGTGTTGAAACCGGCGGGAACACTGAAGCTTTCTTT,CATSVETGGNTEAFF
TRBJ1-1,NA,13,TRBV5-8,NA,TGTGCCAGCAGCGGAACAGGAGTCACTGAAGCTTTCTTT,CASSGTGVTEAFF
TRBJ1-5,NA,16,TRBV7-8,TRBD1,TGTGCCAGCAGCTACCGCGGACAGGTGCACAATCAGCCCCAGCATTTT,CASSYRGQVHNQPQHF
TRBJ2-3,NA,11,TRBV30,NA,TGTGCCTGGATGTCGGGGTATACGCAGTATTTT,CAWMSGYTQYF
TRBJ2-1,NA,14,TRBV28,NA,TGTGCCAGCAGTTTAAGGGGGAGCGTCTATGAGCAGTTCTTC,CASSLRGSVYEQFF
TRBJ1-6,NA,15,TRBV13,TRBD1,TGTGCCAGCAGCTACTCCAGACAGGGGAATTCACCCCTCCACTTT,CASSYSRQGNSPLHF
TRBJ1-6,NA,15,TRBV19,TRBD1,TGTGCCAGTAGTATAAAGGGGGCACTTAATTCACCCCTCCACTTT,CASSIKGALNSPLHF
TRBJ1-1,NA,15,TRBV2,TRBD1,TGTGCCTCTAGAAACGGACAGGGCATAAACACTGAAGCTTTCTTT,CASRNGQGINTEAFF
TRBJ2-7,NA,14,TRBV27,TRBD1,TGTGCCAGCAGTCCCCGGACAGGGTCCCACGAGCAGTACTTC,CASSPRTGSHEQYF
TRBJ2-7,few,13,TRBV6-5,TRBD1,TGTGCCAGCACTCCCTTTACACAGGGGGTGCTATACTTC,CASTPFTQGVLYF
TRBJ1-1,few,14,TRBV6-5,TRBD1,TGTGCCAGCAGGATCAGGACAGGGGCGACTGAAGCTTTCTTT,CASRIRTGATEAFF
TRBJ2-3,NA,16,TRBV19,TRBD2,TGTGCCAGTAGTATGTCCGGGGCGGGGGGCACAGATACGCAGTATTTT,CASSMSGAGGTDTQYF
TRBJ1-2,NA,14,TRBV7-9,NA,TGTGCCAGCAGCTTAGACCCTCGAGGAAATGGCTACACCTTC,CASSLDPRGNGYTF
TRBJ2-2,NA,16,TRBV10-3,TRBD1,TGTGCCATCAGATCGGGTCAGGGGGTTTACGGCGGGGAGCTGTTTTTT,CAIRSGQGVYGGELFF
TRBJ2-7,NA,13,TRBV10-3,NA,TGTGCCATCAGTGAATCCAGCTCCTACGAGCAGTACTTC,CAISESSSYEQYF
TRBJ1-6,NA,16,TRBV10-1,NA,TGCGCCAGCAGTGAGAAAAGGGCCCAGGGCGATTCACCCCTCCACTTT,CASSEKRAQGDSPLHF